A selection of T cell receptor beta chains follows, all from one sample in a study of identical twins. TCRdb used MiXCR to reprocess the 5' RACE reads, holding one entry per CDR3 protein. The sample shows roughly 1.6 million distinct CDR3 sequences, around a third of them seen only once. The sequencing input was cord blood. The receptors originated from a newborn girl in good health. Both conserved end residues are part of each CDR3. A D gene is named only where the DNA matches it firmly. Clone sizes are given selectively: once, few, many, or a class where the clone is expanded.

.	TRBV12-3/TRBV12-4	TRBJ1-1	.	CASRISGGANTEAFF	TGTGCCAGCAGGATTTCGGGGGGGGCCAACACTGAAGCTTTCTTT
.	TRBV5-6	TRBJ1-2	many	CASSSGFYGYTF	TGTGCCAGCAGCTCCGGGTTCTATGGCTACACCTTC
TRBD2	TRBV12-3/TRBV12-4	TRBJ2-3	.	CASSSVAGATDTQYF	TGTGCCAGCAGTTCCGTAGCGGGGGCAACAGATACGCAGTATTTT
TRBD1	TRBV6-6	TRBJ2-7	.	CASSYSIGGQGTYEQYF	TGTGCCAGCAGTTACTCGATCGGGGGACAGGGCACCTACGAGCAGTACTTC
.	TRBV3-1	TRBJ2-6	.	CASSQRVGSSGANVLTF	TGTGCCAGCAGCCAACGGGTCGGAAGCTCTGGGGCCAACGTCCTGACTTTC
.	TRBV28	TRBJ2-1	few	CASSLSGMGQFF	TGTGCCAGCAGTTTATCGGGGATGGGGCAGTTCTTC
.	TRBV5-1	TRBJ2-1	few	CASDPQPGGRNNEQFF	TGCGCCAGCGACCCTCAGCCAGGGGGGCGGAACAATGAGCAGTTCTTC
.	TRBV20-1	TRBJ2-1	few	CSAAFTGMIYNEQFF	TGCAGTGCTGCCTTCACAGGGATGATTTACAATGAGCAGTTCTTC
.	TRBV3-1	TRBJ2-5	.	CASSQLRDFQETQYF	TGTGCCAGCAGCCAACTTAGGGACTTTCAAGAGACCCAGTACTTC
.	TRBV20-1	TRBJ2-6	few	CSAPTRSGANVLTF	TGCAGTGCTCCTACTAGGTCTGGGGCCAACGTCCTGACTTTC
TRBD1	TRBV12-3/TRBV12-4	TRBJ1-2	few	CATARPTTKRQGRGYTF	TGTGCCACCGCCAGGCCCACGACAAAGAGACAGGGTCGGGGCTACACCTTC
.	TRBV4-1	TRBJ2-7	.	CASSPRASPYEQYF	TGCGCCAGCAGCCCTAGGGCAAGCCCCTACGAGCAGTACTTC
TRBD2	TRBV2	TRBJ2-3	.	CAGGLAGNEQYF	TGTGCCGGGGGACTAGCTGGGAATGAGCAGTATTTT
TRBD1	TRBV7-2	TRBJ2-4	few	CASSRQGRAKNIQYF	TGTGCCAGCAGCCGACAGGGGAGGGCCAAAAACATTCAGTACTTC
TRBD2	TRBV5-1	TRBJ2-3	few	CASSLAAGGPYTQYF	TGCGCCAGCAGCTTGGCTGCGGGGGGGCCGTATACGCAGTATTTT
TRBD2	TRBV20-1	TRBJ2-4	once	CSARALQGLAGSYNEQYF	TGCAGTGCTAGAGCCCTACAAGGACTAGCGGGTTCCTACAATGAGCAGTACTTC
TRBD2	TRBV29-1	TRBJ2-7	.	CSVNLGGRRSYNEQYF	TGCAGCGTCAACCTTGGCGGGAGAAGAAGTTACAATGAGCAGTACTTC
.	TRBV14	TRBJ1-6	few	CARVGPNSPLHF	TGTGCAAGGGTAGGACCTAATTCACCCCTCCACTTT
.	TRBV28	TRBJ1-1	.	CASSLEYREPNTEAFF	TGTGCCAGCAGCCTGGAGTACAGGGAACCTAACACTGAAGCTTTCTTT
.	TRBV7-8	TRBJ2-3	few	CASSLASRDTQYF	TGTGCCAGCAGCTTAGCGTCACGTGATACGCAGTATTTT
TRBD2	TRBV27	TRBJ2-7	.	CASNPGTSGLYEQYF	TGTGCCAGCAATCCCGGGACTAGCGGACTCTACGAGCAGTACTTC
.	TRBV24-1	TRBJ2-1	.	CATSDPSENNEQFF	TGTGCCACCAGTGACCCGTCCGAGAACAATGAGCAGTTCTTC
TRBD2	TRBV20-1	TRBJ2-1	once	CSASPPGLVSYNERFF	TGCAGTGCTAGTCCACCGGGACTAGTATCCTACAATGAGCGGTTCTTC
TRBD1	TRBV29-1	TRBJ2-5	many	CSADIGQGWETQYF	TGCAGCGCCGATATAGGACAGGGGTGGGAGACCCAGTACTTC
TRBD1	TRBV7-8	TRBJ1-2	.	CASSQVPNRGNYGYTF	TGTGCCAGCAGCCAGGTCCCTAACAGGGGTAACTATGGCTACACCTTC
.	TRBV20-1	TRBJ1-5	.	CSARDLALPWGNQPQHF	TGCAGTGCTAGAGATCTGGCCTTACCCTGGGGCAATCAGCCCCAGCATTTT
TRBD1	TRBV6-6	TRBJ2-1	few	CASMVGTGGNEQFF	TGTGCCAGCATGGTCGGGACAGGGGGCAATGAGCAGTTCTTC
TRBD2	TRBV7-2	TRBJ2-7	few	CASSLQGLAGYNEQYF	TGTGCCAGCAGCTTACAGGGACTAGCGGGTTACAATGAGCAGTACTTC
TRBD1	TRBV9	TRBJ2-2	few	CASSVDRDTGELFF	TGTGCCAGCAGCGTGGACAGGGACACCGGGGAGCTGTTTTTT
TRBD1	TRBV3-1	TRBJ2-7	.	CASSQVGQGAYEQYF	TGTGCCAGCAGCCAAGTGGGGCAGGGGGCCTACGAGCAGTACTTC
.	TRBV25-1	TRBJ2-5	few	CASSEVGGPGETQYF	TGTGCCAGCAGTGAAGTGGGTGGGCCGGGAGAGACCCAGTACTTC
TRBD1	TRBV28	TRBJ1-1	few	CASRNQDRENTEAFF	TGTGCCAGCCGTAACCAGGACAGGGAGAACACTGAAGCTTTCTTT
TRBD1	TRBV20-1	TRBJ1-5	.	CSATYRGPYSNQPQHF	TGCAGTGCTACCTACAGGGGGCCTTATAGCAATCAGCCCCAGCATTTT
TRBD2	TRBV25-1	TRBJ2-2	once	CASSEVAGTSDTGELFF	TGTGCCAGCAGTGAAGTCGCCGGGACTAGCGACACCGGGGAGCTGTTTTTT
.	TRBV27	TRBJ2-1	.	CASSTTPGAYNEQFF	TGTGCCAGCAGTACGACCCCAGGGGCTTACAATGAGCAGTTCTTC
.	TRBV15	TRBJ1-1	.	CATSSNTEAFF	TGTGCCACCAGCAGCAACACTGAAGCTTTCTTT
TRBD2	TRBV13	TRBJ2-3	.	CASTLGLAAFSSTDTQYF	TGTGCCAGCACGCTGGGACTAGCGGCCTTTTCGTCCACAGATACGCAGTATTTT
.	TRBV5-1	TRBJ2-3	.	CASRAGWNSDTQYF	TGCGCCAGCCGTGCAGGGTGGAACTCAGATACGCAGTATTTT
.	TRBV12-3/TRBV12-4	TRBJ1-5	few	CASSRTVNNQPQHF	TGTGCCAGCAGTAGGACAGTCAACAATCAGCCCCAGCATTTT
.	TRBV27	TRBJ1-5	many	CASSYQPQHF	TGTGCCAGCAGCTACCAGCCCCAGCATTTT